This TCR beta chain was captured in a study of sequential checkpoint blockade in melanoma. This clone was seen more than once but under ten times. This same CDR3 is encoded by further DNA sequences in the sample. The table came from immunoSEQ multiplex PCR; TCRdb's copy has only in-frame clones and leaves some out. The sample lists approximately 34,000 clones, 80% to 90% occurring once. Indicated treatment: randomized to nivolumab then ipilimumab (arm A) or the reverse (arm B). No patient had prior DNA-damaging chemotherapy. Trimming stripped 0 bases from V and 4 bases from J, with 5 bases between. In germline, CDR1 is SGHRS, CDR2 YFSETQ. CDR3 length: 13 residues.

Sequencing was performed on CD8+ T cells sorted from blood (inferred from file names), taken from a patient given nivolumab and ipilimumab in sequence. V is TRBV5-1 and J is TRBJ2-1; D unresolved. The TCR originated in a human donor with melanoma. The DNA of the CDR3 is TGCGCCAGCAGCTTGGCCCTTTACAATGAGCAGTTCTTC. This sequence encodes CASSLALYNEQFF.